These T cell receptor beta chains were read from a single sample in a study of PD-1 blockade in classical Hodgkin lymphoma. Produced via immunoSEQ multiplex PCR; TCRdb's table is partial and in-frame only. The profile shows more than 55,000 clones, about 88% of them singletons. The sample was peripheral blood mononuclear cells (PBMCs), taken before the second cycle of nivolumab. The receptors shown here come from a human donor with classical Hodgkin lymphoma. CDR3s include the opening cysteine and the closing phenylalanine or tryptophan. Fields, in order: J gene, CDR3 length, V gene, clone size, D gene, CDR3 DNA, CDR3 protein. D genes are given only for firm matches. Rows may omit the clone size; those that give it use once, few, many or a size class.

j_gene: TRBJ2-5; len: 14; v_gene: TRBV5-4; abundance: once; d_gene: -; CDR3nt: TGTGCCAGCAGCTTTGGCGCGGGCCCAGAGACCCAGTACTTC; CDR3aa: CASSFGAGPETQYF
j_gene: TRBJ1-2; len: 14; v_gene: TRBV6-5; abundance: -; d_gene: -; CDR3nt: TGTGCCAGCAGTCCGGGAGGCCCTAACTATGGCTACACCTTC; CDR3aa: CASSPGGPNYGYTF
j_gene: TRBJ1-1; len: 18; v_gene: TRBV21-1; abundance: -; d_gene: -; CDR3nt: TGTGCCAGCAGAAATTCAGGGGTCTCAACGCGGATGAACACTGAAGCTTTCTTT; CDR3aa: CASRNSGVSTRMNTEAFF
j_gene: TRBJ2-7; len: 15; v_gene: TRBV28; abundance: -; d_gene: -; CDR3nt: TGTGCCAGCAGTTTATCGGTACTCTCCTCCTACGAGCAGTACTTC; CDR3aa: CASSLSVLSSYEQYF
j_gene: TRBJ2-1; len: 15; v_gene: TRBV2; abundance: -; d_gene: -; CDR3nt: TGTGCCAGCAGGACCGGACCCGCAAACTACAATGAGCAGTTCTTC; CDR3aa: CASRTGPANYNEQFF
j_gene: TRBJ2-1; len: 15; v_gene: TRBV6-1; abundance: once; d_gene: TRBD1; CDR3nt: TGTGCCAGCAGTGAATCGAACAGGGGGTCAGGTGAGCAGTTCTTC; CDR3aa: CASSESNRGSGEQFF
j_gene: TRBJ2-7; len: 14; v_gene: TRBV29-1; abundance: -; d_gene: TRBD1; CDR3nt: TGCAGCGCCCGGACAGGCTATTCCTCCTACGAGCAGTACTTC; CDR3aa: CSARTGYSSYEQYF
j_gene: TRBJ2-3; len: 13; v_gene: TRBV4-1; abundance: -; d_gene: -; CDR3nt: TGCGCCAGCAGCCAACGGGACGGAGATACGCAGTATTTT; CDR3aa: CASSQRDGDTQYF
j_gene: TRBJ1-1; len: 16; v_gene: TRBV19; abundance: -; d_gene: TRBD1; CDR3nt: TGTGCCAGTAGTACCGCGGGACAGGGTCGAAAGACTGAAGCTTTCTTT; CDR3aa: CASSTAGQGRKTEAFF
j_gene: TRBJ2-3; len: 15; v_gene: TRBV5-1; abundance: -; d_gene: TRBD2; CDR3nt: TGCGCCAGCAGAGTGGCCGGGGGGAGCACAGATACGCAGTATTTT; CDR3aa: CASRVAGGSTDTQYF
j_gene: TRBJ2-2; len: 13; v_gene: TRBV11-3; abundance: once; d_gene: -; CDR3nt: TGTGCCAGCAGCCATCCGGGGACCGGGGAGCTGTTTTTT; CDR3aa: CASSHPGTGELFF
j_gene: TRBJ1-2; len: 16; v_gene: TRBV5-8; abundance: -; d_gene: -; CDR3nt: TGTGCCAGCAGCCGGTCGGGGGGTATGGTTAACTATGGCTACACCTTC; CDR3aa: CASSRSGGMVNYGYTF
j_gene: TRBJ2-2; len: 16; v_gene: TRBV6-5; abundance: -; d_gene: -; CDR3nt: TGTGCCAGCAGTTACTCCCTCCAGACTATAAGGGGGGAGCTGTTTTTT; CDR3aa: CASSYSLQTIRGELFF
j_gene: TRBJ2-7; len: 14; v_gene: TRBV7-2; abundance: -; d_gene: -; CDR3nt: TGTGCCAGCAGCCTCAACGGGGGTTCCTACGAGCAGTACTTC; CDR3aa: CASSLNGGSYEQYF
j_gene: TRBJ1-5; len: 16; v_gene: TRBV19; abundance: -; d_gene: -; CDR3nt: TGTGCCTCAAAGACAGGTCGGTGGAGGTACAATCAGCCCCAGCATTTT; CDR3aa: CASKTGRWRYNQPQHF
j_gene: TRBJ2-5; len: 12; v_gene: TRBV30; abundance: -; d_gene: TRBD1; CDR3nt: TGTGCCTCTACAGGGGGCGAAGAGACCCAGTACTTC; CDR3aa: CASTGGEETQYF